These T cell receptor beta chains were read from a single sample in a study of blood T cell repertoires in COVID-19. Profiling relied on immunoSEQ multiplex PCR, and the TCRdb table lists in-frame clones only, not all of them. The table lists over 100,000 clones, roughly four fifths of them singletons. The sample taken for sequencing was peripheral blood. The receptors shown here come from a woman over 75 with active or convalescent COVID-19. The CDR3 runs from the conserved cysteine through the conserved F or W. A D gene is named only where the DNA matches it firmly. Size is stated for part of the rows, as once, few or many counts, or as a class when the clone is expanded.

clone_size: -; v_call: TRBV6-1; j_call: TRBJ2-3; d_call: TRBD1; cdr3_nt: TGTGCCAGCAGTGAATTGAAAGGGACAGGGGTAACAGATACGCAGTATTTT; cdr3_aa: CASSELKGTGVTDTQYF
clone_size: -; v_call: TRBV6-2/TRBV6-3; j_call: TRBJ2-3; d_call: -; cdr3_nt: TGTGCCAGCAGTTACCCAAGGGGGGGCGCGAGCACAGATACGCAGTATTTT; cdr3_aa: CASSYPRGGASTDTQYF
clone_size: -; v_call: TRBV25-1; j_call: TRBJ2-6; d_call: -; cdr3_nt: TGTGCCAGCAGTCGGCCAGGGCCCTCAGGGGCCAACGTCCTGACTTTC; cdr3_aa: CASSRPGPSGANVLTF
clone_size: -; v_call: TRBV18; j_call: TRBJ1-2; d_call: -; cdr3_nt: TGTGCCAGCTCACTGCGTCAACAGGGTTCTAACTATGGCTACACCTTC; cdr3_aa: CASSLRQQGSNYGYTF
clone_size: -; v_call: TRBV6-5; j_call: TRBJ2-5; d_call: -; cdr3_nt: TGTGCCAGCAAACAAGGGAACCTAGCCCAAGAGACCCAGTACTTC; cdr3_aa: CASKQGNLAQETQYF
clone_size: -; v_call: TRBV3-1/TRBV3-2; j_call: TRBJ1-2; d_call: -; cdr3_nt: TGTGCCAGCAGCCAACAACAGGCCTACTATGGCTACACCTTC; cdr3_aa: CASSQQQAYYGYTF
clone_size: -; v_call: TRBV7-9; j_call: TRBJ1-2; d_call: -; cdr3_nt: TGTGCCAGCAGCTTAGACAGGGATAACGACTATGGCTACACCTTC; cdr3_aa: CASSLDRDNDYGYTF
clone_size: -; v_call: TRBV4-1; j_call: TRBJ2-7; d_call: TRBD2; cdr3_nt: TGCGCCAGCAGCCAAGATGTTGGACTAGCGGGGATTACTTCCTACGAGCAGTACTTC; cdr3_aa: CASSQDVGLAGITSYEQYF
clone_size: -; v_call: TRBV5-5; j_call: TRBJ1-1; d_call: -; cdr3_nt: TGTGCCAGCAGCCTGAAACAGAGTGGAACTGAAGCTTTCTTT; cdr3_aa: CASSLKQSGTEAFF
clone_size: -; v_call: TRBV28; j_call: TRBJ1-2; d_call: -; cdr3_nt: TGTGCCAGCAGTTTAGCGGAAAACTATGGCTACACCTTC; cdr3_aa: CASSLAENYGYTF
clone_size: many; v_call: TRBV7-2; j_call: TRBJ2-1; d_call: TRBD1; cdr3_nt: TGTGCCAGCAGCCCCGACAGGGCTGAGCAGTTCTTC; cdr3_aa: CASSPDRAEQFF
clone_size: -; v_call: TRBV28; j_call: TRBJ1-1; d_call: -; cdr3_nt: TGTGCCAGCAGTTTTCCCTCCAGGGTTCTCGCTTTCTTT; cdr3_aa: CASSFPSRVLAFF
clone_size: -; v_call: TRBV19; j_call: TRBJ1-2; d_call: -; cdr3_nt: TGTGCCAGTAGTATAGAGGCCGGCGGGATGGGCTACACCTTC; cdr3_aa: CASSIEAGGMGYTF
clone_size: -; v_call: TRBV6-1; j_call: TRBJ2-5; d_call: TRBD2; cdr3_nt: TGTGCCAGCAGTGAAGCCCCTAGCGGGGGGGCTGTCGGGACCCAGTACTTC; cdr3_aa: CASSEAPSGGAVGTQYF
clone_size: -; v_call: TRBV2; j_call: TRBJ1-4; d_call: -; cdr3_nt: TGTGCCAGCAGTGAAGCAGGGGCAACTAATGAAAAACTGTTTTTT; cdr3_aa: CASSEAGATNEKLFF
clone_size: -; v_call: TRBV28; j_call: TRBJ2-7; d_call: -; cdr3_nt: TGTGCCAGCCTCTCGACTAGTAGCAACGAGCAGTACTTC; cdr3_aa: CASLSTSSNEQYF
clone_size: -; v_call: TRBV18; j_call: TRBJ1-6; d_call: TRBD1; cdr3_nt: TGTGCCAGCTCACCACCGGGACAGGGGGCATTGGATTCACCCCTCCACTTT; cdr3_aa: CASSPPGQGALDSPLHF
clone_size: -; v_call: TRBV14; j_call: TRBJ1-2; d_call: -; cdr3_nt: TGTGCCAGCAGCCTAGGAGCGCGGGGGGAAAGTGGCTACACCTTC; cdr3_aa: CASSLGARGESGYTF
clone_size: -; v_call: TRBV5-1; j_call: TRBJ1-1; d_call: TRBD1; cdr3_nt: TGCGCCAGCAGAGACACAGGGGGCATCAATGAAGCTTTCTTT; cdr3_aa: CASRDTGGINEAFF
clone_size: -; v_call: TRBV25-1; j_call: TRBJ2-2; d_call: -; cdr3_nt: TGTGCCAGCAGTGAATATTCAAGGGGCTTGGGGGAGCTGTTTTTT; cdr3_aa: CASSEYSRGLGELFF
clone_size: -; v_call: TRBV28; j_call: TRBJ2-7; d_call: TRBD1; cdr3_nt: TGTGCCAGCAGCCGATCCGGGACAGGGAGCTACGAGCAGTACTTC; cdr3_aa: CASSRSGTGSYEQYF
clone_size: -; v_call: TRBV6-1; j_call: TRBJ1-6; d_call: TRBD1; cdr3_nt: TGTGCCAGCAGTGAAGCCGGGACAGGGAGTTCACCCCTCCACTTT; cdr3_aa: CASSEAGTGSSPLHF
clone_size: -; v_call: TRBV5-4; j_call: TRBJ1-1; d_call: TRBD1; cdr3_nt: TGTGCCAGCAGCTCTATTGGACAGGGGATGGCCTTGAACACTGAAGCTTTCTTT; cdr3_aa: CASSSIGQGMALNTEAFF
clone_size: -; v_call: TRBV28; j_call: TRBJ1-4; d_call: TRBD1; cdr3_nt: TGTGCCAGCAGTATACCGGGACAGGCCTTAAAACTGTTTTTT; cdr3_aa: CASSIPGQALKLFF
clone_size: once; v_call: TRBV5-1; j_call: TRBJ1-2; d_call: -; cdr3_nt: TGCGCCAGCAGCTTGTCTGAGGAGACTAACTATGGCTACACCTTC; cdr3_aa: CASSLSEETNYGYTF
clone_size: few; v_call: TRBV5-1; j_call: TRBJ1-3; d_call: -; cdr3_nt: TGCGCCAGCAGCCTCGACAGGCTCTCTGGAAACACCATATATTTT; cdr3_aa: CASSLDRLSGNTIYF
clone_size: -; v_call: TRBV19; j_call: TRBJ1-5; d_call: -; cdr3_nt: TGTGCCAGTAGTATAGGGGCGACAGGCTCTATCAGTGGCAATCAGCCCCAGCATTTT; cdr3_aa: CASSIGATGSISGNQPQHF
clone_size: few; v_call: TRBV20-1; j_call: TRBJ1-5; d_call: -; cdr3_nt: TGCAGTGCTAGTTGGGGGGGCAATCAGCCCCAGCATTTT; cdr3_aa: CSASWGGNQPQHF
clone_size: -; v_call: TRBV2; j_call: TRBJ1-4; d_call: TRBD1; cdr3_nt: TGTGCCAGCAGAGGGGGCGGCCATGAAAAACTGTTTTTT; cdr3_aa: CASRGGGHEKLFF
clone_size: -; v_call: TRBV5-5; j_call: TRBJ2-7; d_call: -; cdr3_nt: TGTGCCAGCAGCTTGAAGGGGCCCGAGCAGTACTTC; cdr3_aa: CASSLKGPEQYF
clone_size: -; v_call: TRBV5-1; j_call: TRBJ2-1; d_call: -; cdr3_nt: TGCGCCAGCAGCCCCTTTGACAGAAACTACAATGAGCAGTTCTTC; cdr3_aa: CASSPFDRNYNEQFF
clone_size: -; v_call: TRBV7-9; j_call: TRBJ1-1; d_call: -; cdr3_nt: TGTGCCAGCAGCTTACCGACAGAGAACACTGAAGCTTTCTTT; cdr3_aa: CASSLPTENTEAFF
clone_size: -; v_call: TRBV5-6; j_call: TRBJ2-2; d_call: TRBD1; cdr3_nt: TGTGCCAGCAGCTTGGATAGGGGGCGAGATACCGGGGAGCTGTTTTTT; cdr3_aa: CASSLDRGRDTGELFF
clone_size: -; v_call: TRBV11-2; j_call: TRBJ2-6; d_call: -; cdr3_nt: TGTGCCAGCAGCTTAGACAGGGCGTACGCTGGGGCCAACGTCCTGACTTTC; cdr3_aa: CASSLDRAYAGANVLTF
clone_size: -; v_call: TRBV6-2/TRBV6-3; j_call: TRBJ1-1; d_call: -; cdr3_nt: TGTGCCAGCAGTTACTCGAACAGATACACTGAAGCTTTCTTT; cdr3_aa: CASSYSNRYTEAFF
clone_size: -; v_call: TRBV9; j_call: TRBJ1-1; d_call: -; cdr3_nt: TGTGCCAGCAGCTCCGGACATAACACTGAAGCTTTCTTT; cdr3_aa: CASSSGHNTEAFF
clone_size: -; v_call: TRBV5-4; j_call: TRBJ2-1; d_call: -; cdr3_nt: TGTGCCAGCAGCCCAGGGGATCGGAATGAGCAGTTCTTC; cdr3_aa: CASSPGDRNEQFF
clone_size: -; v_call: TRBV6-6; j_call: TRBJ1-1; d_call: -; cdr3_nt: TGTGCCAGCAGTTACCAAGGAGGGACTGAAGCTTTCTTT; cdr3_aa: CASSYQGGTEAFF
clone_size: few; v_call: TRBV6-5; j_call: TRBJ1-5; d_call: -; cdr3_nt: TGTGCCAGCAGCCGAGACAGTCTGCAGCCCCAGCATTTT; cdr3_aa: CASSRDSLQPQHF
clone_size: -; v_call: TRBV30; j_call: TRBJ1-3; d_call: -; cdr3_nt: TGTGCCTGGAATAACCAGGGAAACACCATATATTTT; cdr3_aa: CAWNNQGNTIYF
clone_size: -; v_call: TRBV25-1; j_call: TRBJ1-1; d_call: -; cdr3_nt: TGTGCCAGCAGTCCCATGGGGCGGGGGACTGAAGCTTTCTTT; cdr3_aa: CASSPMGRGTEAFF
clone_size: -; v_call: TRBV28; j_call: TRBJ2-7; d_call: TRBD2; cdr3_nt: TGTGCCAGCATCGCTCCGGGAGGGCCCTACGAGCAGTACTTC; cdr3_aa: CASIAPGGPYEQYF
clone_size: -; v_call: TRBV14; j_call: TRBJ1-1; d_call: -; cdr3_nt: TGTGCCAGCAGCCTGGATGAGGGCACTGAAGCTTTCTTT; cdr3_aa: CASSLDEGTEAFF
clone_size: -; v_call: TRBV28; j_call: TRBJ1-3; d_call: -; cdr3_nt: TGTGCCAGCAGTTTACAGGCCAACTCTGGAAACACCATATATTTT; cdr3_aa: CASSLQANSGNTIYF
clone_size: -; v_call: TRBV24-1; j_call: TRBJ2-3; d_call: TRBD1; cdr3_nt: TGTGCCACCAGTGGTCCGGGACAGGGTCCTCTCAGCACAGATACGCAGTATTTT; cdr3_aa: CATSGPGQGPLSTDTQYF
clone_size: -; v_call: TRBV6-6; j_call: TRBJ1-3; d_call: -; cdr3_nt: TGTGCCAGCAGCCGCGGGACGGCCGGAAACACCATATATTTT; cdr3_aa: CASSRGTAGNTIYF
clone_size: -; v_call: TRBV5-8; j_call: TRBJ2-3; d_call: -; cdr3_nt: TGTGCCAGCAGCTTGTTGGGTATCGGGGACACAGATACGCAGTATTTT; cdr3_aa: CASSLLGIGDTDTQYF
clone_size: -; v_call: TRBV19; j_call: TRBJ1-3; d_call: -; cdr3_nt: TGTGCCAGTAGACGAACACGGGGATCTGGAAACACCATATATTTT; cdr3_aa: CASRRTRGSGNTIYF
clone_size: -; v_call: TRBV30; j_call: TRBJ1-5; d_call: -; cdr3_nt: TGTGCCTGGAGTTCAGGGGCTGGGCAGCCCCAGCATTTT; cdr3_aa: CAWSSGAGQPQHF
clone_size: few; v_call: TRBV24-1; j_call: TRBJ1-2; d_call: -; cdr3_nt: TGTGCCACCAGTGATTTCACAATCGACTATGGCTACACCTTC; cdr3_aa: CATSDFTIDYGYTF
clone_size: -; v_call: TRBV19; j_call: TRBJ2-1; d_call: TRBD2; cdr3_nt: TGTGCCAGTACCGTAGCGGGGGGGATAAACAATGAGCAGTTCTTC; cdr3_aa: CASTVAGGINNEQFF
clone_size: -; v_call: TRBV24-1; j_call: TRBJ2-2; d_call: TRBD1; cdr3_nt: TGTGCCACCAGTGACCTGTCCCCATTGTCAGGACAGGGGGCAAGGGGGGAGCTGTTTTTT; cdr3_aa: CATSDLSPLSGQGARGELFF
clone_size: -; v_call: TRBV6-5; j_call: TRBJ1-4; d_call: -; cdr3_nt: TGTGCCAGCAGACCTACGCAGGGAGGAGGTGAAAAACTGTTTTTT; cdr3_aa: CASRPTQGGGEKLFF
clone_size: -; v_call: TRBV19; j_call: TRBJ1-6; d_call: TRBD1; cdr3_nt: TGTGCCAGTAGTACAGGACAGGGAGGTTCACCCCTCCACTTT; cdr3_aa: CASSTGQGGSPLHF
clone_size: few; v_call: TRBV9; j_call: TRBJ1-2; d_call: -; cdr3_nt: TGTGCCAGCAGCGTATTGGGGGAGGGCTATGGCTACACCTTC; cdr3_aa: CASSVLGEGYGYTF
clone_size: -; v_call: TRBV2; j_call: TRBJ2-1; d_call: TRBD2; cdr3_nt: TGTGCCAGCAGACGGACTAGCGGGGGGGTCTACAATGAGCAGTTCTTC; cdr3_aa: CASRRTSGGVYNEQFF
clone_size: -; v_call: TRBV11-1; j_call: TRBJ1-5; d_call: -; cdr3_nt: TGTGCCAGCAGCTTATCGGGGAATACGAAGCCCCAGCATTTT; cdr3_aa: CASSLSGNTKPQHF